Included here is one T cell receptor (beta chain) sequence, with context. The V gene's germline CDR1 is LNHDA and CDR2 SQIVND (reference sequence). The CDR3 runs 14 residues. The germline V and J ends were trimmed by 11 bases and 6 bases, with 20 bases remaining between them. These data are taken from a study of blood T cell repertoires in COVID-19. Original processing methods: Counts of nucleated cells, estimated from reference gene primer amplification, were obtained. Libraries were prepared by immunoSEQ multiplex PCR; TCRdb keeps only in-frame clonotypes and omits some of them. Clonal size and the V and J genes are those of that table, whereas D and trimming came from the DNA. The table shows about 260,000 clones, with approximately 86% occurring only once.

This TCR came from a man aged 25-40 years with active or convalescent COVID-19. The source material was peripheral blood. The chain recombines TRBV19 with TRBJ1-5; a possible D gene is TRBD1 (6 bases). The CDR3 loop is CAAQGGGPGQPQHF. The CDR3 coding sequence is TGTGCCGCCCAGGGCGGGGGGCCGGGTCAGCCCCAGCATTTT.